Shown below are 26 T cell receptor beta chains from a single sample sequenced in a study of cytomegalovirus exposure and HLA in healthy donors. 13 Jbeta primers and 60 Vbeta primers were used for the PCR. Data came from immunoSEQ multiplex PCR; TCRdb stores just in-frame clones and leaves some out. The repertoire holds about 150,000 clones, around three fifths seen once, with 2% to 3% in the top ten. The sequenced sample consisted of PBMCs. These TCRs come from a woman aged 40-49 years in good health and CMV-seronegative.

The chain is built from TRBV7-9 and TRBJ1-2; TRBD1 is a possible D gene (5 bases). Trimming pared 4 bases from V and 4 bases from J, leaving 10 bases between. Germline V gives CDR1 SEHNR, CDR2 FQNEAQ (reference sequence). This CDR3 contains 13 residues. Here the CDR3 reads CASSSDSSYGYTF. The CDR3 DNA sequence: TGTGCCAGCAGCTCAGACAGTTCCTATGGCTACACCTTC.

The V gene is TRBV7-3, the J gene TRBJ2-5; 10 bases match TRBD2. The ends lost 6 bases at V and 5 bases at J; junction bases unmatched: 9. Germline loops: CDR1 SGHTA, CDR2 FQGTGA. This CDR3 has 15 residues. The CDR3 spells CASRQSGLATETQYF. The CDR3 coding sequence is TGTGCCAGCAGACAGTCGGGACTAGCGACGGAGACCCAGTACTTC.

This clone was seen a few times. The J gene is TRBJ2-3, the V gene TRBV9, with 8 bases that match TRBD2. V shed 4 bases, J shed 2 bases, and the junction held 6 bases outside the gene matches. This CDR3 spans 15 amino acids. Germline CDR1 reads SGDLS; CDR2 reads YYNGEE. The CDR3 DNA reads TGTGCCAGCAGCTTCGGGGGGGCCATCACAGATACGCAGTATTTT. This encodes CASSFGGAITDTQYF.

V gene TRBV30 combines with J gene TRBJ1-1; 7 bases are shared with TRBD1. The V gene end was trimmed by 5 bases and the J gene end by 4 bases; junction bases not matched to a gene: 7. CDR1 GTSNPN and CDR2 SVGIG come from the germline V gene (reference sequence). The CDR3 consists of 13 residues. CDR3: CAWVGTAFTEAFF. CDR3 DNA sequence: TGTGCCTGGGTCGGGACAGCCTTCACTGAAGCTTTCTTT.

This chain uses TRBV11-1 with TRBJ2-2; TRBD1 is a possible D gene (5 bases). Per germline, CDR1 SGHAT and CDR2 FQDESV (reference sequence). V gave up 2 bases and J gave up 1 base, with 14 bases separating them. The CDR3 extends over 17 amino acids. The CDR3 here is CASSLLGAGMNTGELFF. CDR3 nucleotides: TGTGCCAGCAGCTTACTCGGCGCAGGGATGAACACCGGGGAGCTGTTTTTT.

This chain uses TRBV9 with TRBJ2-2; TRBD1 might be the D (5 bases). Germline assignment: CDR1 SGDLS and CDR2 YYNGEE. The CDR3 has 16 amino acids. V gave up 3 bases and J gave up 2 bases, with 14 bases separating them. CDR3 residues: CASSEQGLANTGELFF. CDR3 DNA sequence: TGTGCCAGCAGCGAGCAGGGATTGGCAAACACCGGGGAGCTGTTTTTT. The whole variable domain, filled in from reference TRBV9 and TRBJ2-2, reads DSGVTQTPKHLITATGQRVTLRCSPRSGDLSVYWYQQSLDQGLQFLIQYYNGEERAKGNILERFSAQQFPDLHSELNLSSLELGDSALYFCASSEQGLANTGELFFGEGSRLTVL.

V and J are TRBV18 and TRBJ1-1, with D maybe TRBD1 (5 bases). The V gene's germline CDR1 is KGHSH and CDR2 LQKENI. The CDR3 loop spans 18 amino acids. The germline V and J ends were trimmed by 5 bases and 4 bases, with 26 bases remaining between them. Written as DNA, the CDR3 is TGTGCCAGCTCATCCGTAATCCTCACATCAGGGAAAGGCACTGAAGCTTTCTTT. It yields the protein CASSSVILTSGKGTEAFF.

This clone has a single count. CDR3 protein: CASNKGATEAFF. The CDR3 DNA is TGTGCCAGCAATAAGGGGGCCACTGAAGCTTTCTTT. The chain combines TRBV6-6 with TRBJ1-1, with TRBD1 identical over 7 bases. The CDR3 extends over 12 amino acids. From germline, CDR1 is MNHNY and CDR2 SVGAGI (reference sequence). Losses at the gene ends were 7 bases for V and 4 bases for J; bases not matched to a gene: 3.

The rearrangement uses TRBV6-5 and TRBJ2-2, with a tentative D call TRBD2 (7 bases). The germline gives CDR1 MNHEY, CDR2 SVGAGI. Trimming took off 7 bases at V and 3 bases at J, with 12 bases between the two ends. The CDR3 consists of 14 residues. CDR3 amino acids: CASKGGFDTGELFF. In DNA form, the CDR3 reads TGTGCCAGCAAGGGGGGGTTCGACACCGGGGAGCTGTTTTTT.

This clone appeared a few times. The V gene is TRBV7-6, the J gene TRBJ2-7, with TRBD1 matching over 8 bases. The CDR3 has 16 residues. Trimming cost V 5 bases and J 2 bases; bases outside gene matches: 11. In germline, CDR1 is SGHVS, CDR2 FNYEAQ. This CDR3 reads CASSPRTGKHPYEQYF. DNA for the CDR3: TGTGCCAGCAGCCCCCGGACAGGGAAGCATCCCTACGAGCAGTACTTC. Together with reference TRBV7-6 and TRBJ2-7, the CDR3 gives the full variable domain: GAGVSQSPRYKVTKRGQDVALRCDPISGHVSLYWYRQALGQGPEFLTYFNYEAQQDKSGLPNDRFSAERPEGSISTLTIQRTEQRDSAMYRCASSPRTGKHPYEQYFGPGTRLTVT.

This clone was counted only a few times. The rearrangement joins TRBV29-1 to TRBJ1-6; 8 bases line up with TRBD1. Germline CDR1 and CDR2: SQVTM and ANQGSEA. V lost 4 bases and J lost 5; bases outside the gene matches: 7. This CDR3 spans 15 amino acids. CDR3 region: CSVALNRGDNSPLHF. The CDR3 DNA sequence: TGCAGCGTTGCCTTAAACAGGGGGGATAATTCACCCCTCCACTTT.

This clone was recorded a few times. The rearrangement uses TRBV6-1 and TRBJ2-1, with D unresolved. Per germline, CDR1 MNHNS and CDR2 SASEGT. V lost 3 bases and J lost 8, with 14 bases in between. This CDR3 comprises 14 residues. The CDR3 sequence: CASSEILATDEQFF. As DNA, the CDR3 is TGTGCCAGCAGTGAGATATTGGCCACAGATGAGCAGTTCTTC.

The rearrangement links TRBV2 to TRBJ2-7; 8 nucleotides line up with TRBD1. The germline V gene has CDR1 SNHLY and CDR2 FYNNEI. The trim removed 8 bases at V and 0 bases at J, leaving 6 bases unmatched. CDR3 size: 14 residues. CDR3 amino acids: CASVGGQGSYEQYF. CDR3 sequence (DNA): TGTGCCAGCGTAGGCGGACAGGGCTCCTACGAGCAGTACTTC.

The chain combines TRBV9 with TRBJ2-7; 9 bases match TRBD2. The germline V gene has CDR1 SGDLS and CDR2 YYNGEE. This CDR3 region has 16 residues. Germline trimming cut 0 bases from V and 3 bases from J; bases unmatched to any gene: 7. This CDR3 reads CASSVASGGPLYEQYF. The CDR3 DNA sequence: TGTGCCAGCAGCGTAGCCAGCGGGGGGCCCCTCTACGAGCAGTACTTC. Filled out from reference TRBV9 and TRBJ2-7, the complete variable domain reads DSGVTQTPKHLITATGQRVTLRCSPRSGDLSVYWYQQSLDQGLQFLIQYYNGEERAKGNILERFSAQQFPDLHSELNLSSLELGDSALYFCASSVASGGPLYEQYFGPGTRLTVT.

This chain joins TRBV27 and TRBJ1-2; tentative D call: TRBD1 (6 bases). V shed 3 bases and J shed 4 bases, with 9 bases lying between them. This CDR3 contains 13 residues. CDR1 and CDR2 from the germline V gene are MNHEY and SMNVEV (reference sequence). The CDR3 DNA follows: TGTGCCAGCAGTTTGGGGGCCCTCTATGGCTACACCTTC. It is translated as CASSLGALYGYTF.

V gene TRBV27 combines with J gene TRBJ1-5; D is ambiguous. The germline V gene encodes CDR1 MNHEY and CDR2 SMNVEV (reference sequence). V shed 5 bases and J shed 7 bases, with 12 bases lying between them. This CDR3 spans 13 amino acids. This chain's CDR3 is CASSPWPGQPQHF. CDR3 DNA sequence: TGTGCCAGCAGTCCTTGGCCGGGGCAGCCCCAGCATTTT.

This clone was picked up a small number of times. V usage is TRBV6-5 and J usage is TRBJ1-2, with TRBD1 identical over 9 bases. The CDR3 length is 13 residues. Germline trimming cut 7 bases from V and 4 bases from J; bases unmatched to any gene: 4. Germline CDR1 is MNHEY and CDR2 is SVGAGI. As DNA, the CDR3 is TGTGCCAGCACCACGACAGGGGGCTATGGCTACACCTTC. It yields the protein CASTTTGGYGYTF.

The sample holds a few counts of this clone. The rearrangement uses TRBV15 and TRBJ2-5; D remains unclear. V dropped 5 bases and J dropped 1 base, with 5 bases sitting between them. The germline V gene encodes CDR1 LNHNV and CDR2 YYDKDF (reference sequence). CDR3 length: 12 amino acids. CDR3 in DNA: TGTGCCACCAGCTTTAGCCAAGAGACCCAGTACTTC. It yields the protein CATSFSQETQYF.

The J gene is TRBJ1-6, the V gene TRBV2, with unresolved D. This CDR3 region has 11 residues. Germline V gene sequence: CDR1 SNHLY, CDR2 FYNNEI. V lost 4 bases to trimming and J lost 10 bases, with 5 bases between them. The CDR3 bases are TGTGCCAGCAGTGGTCGGTCACCCCTCCACTTT. This sequence encodes CASSGRSPLHF.

This clone has a single count. The chain joins TRBV19 to TRBJ1-1, with 7 positions matching TRBD1. Germline assignment: CDR1 LNHDA and CDR2 SQIVND (reference sequence). Germline trimming cut 5 bases from V and 3 bases from J; bases unmatched to any gene: 6. This CDR3 is 14 amino acids long. CDR3: CASSAGTDYTEAFF. The DNA for the CDR3 is TGTGCCAGTAGTGCCGGGACAGATTACACTGAAGCTTTCTTT. The full variable domain, in which reference TRBV19 and TRBJ1-1 provide the parts outside the CDR3, is DGGITQSPKYLFRKEGQNVTLSCEQNLNHDAMYWYRQDPGQGLRLIYYSQIVNDFQKGDIAEGYSVSREKKESFPLTVTSAQKNPTAFYLCASSAGTDYTEAFFGQGTRLTVV.

This clone occurred a few times. The CDR3 ends on some other residue instead of the conserved phenylalanine or tryptophan, so this is likely a read error. It is unclear where the CDR3 begins or ends on the DNA, so no DNA is shown, and the CDR3 is as TCRdb lists it. The V call is TRBV6-5, the J call TRBJ1-5; the tabulated D call, TRBD1, remains unverified against the DNA. The CDR3 is 9 amino acids in total, end residues counted. Germline CDR1 reads MNHEY; CDR2 reads SVGAGI. The chain's CDR3 is CASSYSGAS.

The J gene is TRBJ1-3, the V gene TRBV6-6; TRBD1 might be the D (6 bases). V lost 7 bases and J lost 2, with 12 bases in between. Germline V CDR1 and CDR2: MNHNY, SVGAGI (reference sequence). The CDR3 sequence is 14 residues long. The chain's CDR3 is CASTQGLTGNTIYF. The CDR3 region has the DNA TGTGCCAGCACCCAGGGGTTAACTGGAAACACCATATATTTT.

This chain uses TRBV7-2 with TRBJ1-4; D is perhaps TRBD1 (6 bases). The CDR3 consists of 14 residues. CDR1 and CDR2 (germline): SGHTA, FQGNSA. V shed 1 base and J shed 4 bases, with 7 bases lying between them. CDR3 nucleotide sequence: TGTGCCAGCAGCTTAGGACAGGATAATGAAAAACTGTTTTTT. It yields the protein CASSLGQDNEKLFF.

J is TRBJ2-3 and V is TRBV10-3, with 8 bases that match TRBD1. Germline lookup yields CDR1 ENHRY and CDR2 SYGVKD. CDR3 length equals 16 residues. V gave up 0 bases and J gave up 3 bases; unmatched junction bases: 5. This CDR3 reads CAISESPGGFTDTQYF. DNA of the CDR3: TGTGCCATCAGTGAGTCTCCAGGGGGCTTTACAGATACGCAGTATTTT.

The J gene is TRBJ2-5, the V gene TRBV7-9; maybe TRBD1 (6 bases). There are 13 residues in the CDR3. Per the germline V gene, CDR1 is SEHNR and CDR2 is FQNEAQ (reference sequence). Trimming removed 6 bases from V and 5 bases from J, with 13 bases in between. The CDR3 reads CASRAGEWETQYF. The CDR3 DNA is TGTGCCAGCAGGGCAGGGGAGTGGGAGACCCAGTACTTC.

DNA of the CDR3: TGTGCCAGCAGCGGGTACCTGGGACTAGGAGGTGGCGAGACCCAGTACTTC. This sequence encodes CASSGYLGLGGGETQYF. V usage is TRBV5-4 and J usage is TRBJ2-5; 8 bases are a match to TRBD2. The junction had 16 bases not matched to a gene; V was cut back by 4 bases and J by 5 bases. The CDR3 extends over 17 amino acids. Germline lookup yields CDR1 SGHNT and CDR2 YYREEE (reference sequence).